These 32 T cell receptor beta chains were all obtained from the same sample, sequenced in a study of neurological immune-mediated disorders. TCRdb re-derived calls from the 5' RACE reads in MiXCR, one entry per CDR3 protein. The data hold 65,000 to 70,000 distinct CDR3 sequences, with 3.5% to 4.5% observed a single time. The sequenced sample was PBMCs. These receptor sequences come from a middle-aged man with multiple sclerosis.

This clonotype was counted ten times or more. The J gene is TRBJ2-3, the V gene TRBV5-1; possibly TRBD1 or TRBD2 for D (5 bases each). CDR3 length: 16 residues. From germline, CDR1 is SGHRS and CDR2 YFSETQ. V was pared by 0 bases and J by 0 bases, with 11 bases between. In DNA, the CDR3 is TGCGCCAGCAGCTTGGTGGGGGATCAAAGCACAGATACGCAGTATTTT. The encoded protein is CASSLVGDQSTDTQYF.

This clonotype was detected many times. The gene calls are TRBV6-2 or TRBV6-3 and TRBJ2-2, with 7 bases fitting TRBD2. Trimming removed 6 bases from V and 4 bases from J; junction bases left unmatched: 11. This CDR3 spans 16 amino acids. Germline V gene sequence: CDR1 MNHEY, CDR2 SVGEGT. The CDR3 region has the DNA TGTGCCAGCAGAAAACTGGCGGGGGACCTCACCGGGGAGCTGTTTTTT. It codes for CASRKLAGDLTGELFF.

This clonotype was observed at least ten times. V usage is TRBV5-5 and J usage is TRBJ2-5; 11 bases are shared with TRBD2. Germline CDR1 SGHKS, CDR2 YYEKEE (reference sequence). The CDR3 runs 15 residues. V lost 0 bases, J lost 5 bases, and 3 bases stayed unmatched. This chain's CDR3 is CASSLVSGGVETQYF. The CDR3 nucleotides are TGTGCCAGCAGCTTGGTTAGCGGGGGGGTTGAGACCCAGTACTTC. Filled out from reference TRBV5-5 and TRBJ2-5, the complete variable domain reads DAGVTQSPTHLIKTRGQQVTLRCSPISGHKSVSWYQQVLGQGPQFIFQYYEKEERGRGNFPDRFSARQFPNYSSELNVNALLLGDSALYLCASSLVSGGVETQYFGPGTRLLVL.

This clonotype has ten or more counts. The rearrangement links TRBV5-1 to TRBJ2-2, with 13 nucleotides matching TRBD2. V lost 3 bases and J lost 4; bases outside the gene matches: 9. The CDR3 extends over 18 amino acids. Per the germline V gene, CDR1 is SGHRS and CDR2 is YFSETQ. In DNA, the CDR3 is TGCGCCAGCAGCTACACCGGGACTAGCGGGGATCCCACCGGGGAGCTGTTTTTT. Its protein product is CASSYTGTSGDPTGELFF.

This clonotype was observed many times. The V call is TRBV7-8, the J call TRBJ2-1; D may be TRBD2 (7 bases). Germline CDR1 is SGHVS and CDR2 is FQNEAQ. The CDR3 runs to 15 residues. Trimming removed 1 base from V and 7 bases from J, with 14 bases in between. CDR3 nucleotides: TGTGCCAGCAGCTTAGGCGGGGGCGGCAGGAATGAGCAGTTCTTC. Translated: CASSLGGGGRNEQFF.

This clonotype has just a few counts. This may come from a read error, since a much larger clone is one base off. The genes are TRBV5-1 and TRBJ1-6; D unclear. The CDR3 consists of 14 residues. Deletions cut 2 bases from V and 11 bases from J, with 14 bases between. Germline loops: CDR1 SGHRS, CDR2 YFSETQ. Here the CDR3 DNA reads TGCGCCAGCAGCTTTTCGGGAAAGGCGACACCCCTCCACTTT. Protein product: CASSFSGKATPLHF.

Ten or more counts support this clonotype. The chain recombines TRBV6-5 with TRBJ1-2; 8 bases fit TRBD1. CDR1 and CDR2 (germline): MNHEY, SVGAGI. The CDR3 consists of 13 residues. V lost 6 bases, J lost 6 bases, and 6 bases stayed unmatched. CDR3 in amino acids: CASSPAGGDGYTF. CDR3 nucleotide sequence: TGTGCCAGCAGCCCCGCAGGGGGCGATGGCTACACCTTC.

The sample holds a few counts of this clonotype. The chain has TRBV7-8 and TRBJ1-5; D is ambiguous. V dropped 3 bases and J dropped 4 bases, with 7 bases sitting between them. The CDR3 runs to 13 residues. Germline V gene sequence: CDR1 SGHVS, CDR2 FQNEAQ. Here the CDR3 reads CASSLGRNQPQHF. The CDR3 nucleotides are TGTGCCAGCAGCTTGGGCAGAAATCAGCCCCAGCATTTT.

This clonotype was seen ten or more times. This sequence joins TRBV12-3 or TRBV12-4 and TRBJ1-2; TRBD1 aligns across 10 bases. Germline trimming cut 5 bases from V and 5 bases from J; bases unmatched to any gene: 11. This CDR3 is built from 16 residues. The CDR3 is CASSPQTGGAGYGYTF. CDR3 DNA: TGTGCCAGCAGTCCCCAGACAGGGGGCGCAGGATATGGCTACACCTTC.

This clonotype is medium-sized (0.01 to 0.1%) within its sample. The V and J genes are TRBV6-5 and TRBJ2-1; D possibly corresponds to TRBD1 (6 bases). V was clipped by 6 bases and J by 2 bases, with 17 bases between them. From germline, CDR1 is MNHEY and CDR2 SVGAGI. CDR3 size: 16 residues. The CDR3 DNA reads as TGTGCCAGCAGGGGACCGGGACACCGAACCTACAATGAGCAGTTCTTC. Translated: CASRGPGHRTYNEQFF.

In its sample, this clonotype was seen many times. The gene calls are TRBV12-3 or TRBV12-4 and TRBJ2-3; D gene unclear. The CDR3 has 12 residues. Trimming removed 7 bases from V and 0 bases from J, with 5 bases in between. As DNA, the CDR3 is TGTGCCAGCACCGGGAGCACAGATACGCAGTATTTT. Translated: CASTGSTDTQYF.

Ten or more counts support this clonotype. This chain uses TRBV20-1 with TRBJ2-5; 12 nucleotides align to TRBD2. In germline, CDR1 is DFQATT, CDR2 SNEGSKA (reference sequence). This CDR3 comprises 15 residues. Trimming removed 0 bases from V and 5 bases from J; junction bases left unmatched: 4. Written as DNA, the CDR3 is TGCAGTGCTAGAGATCGCCTAGCGGGAGGGGAGACCCAGTACTTC. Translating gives CSARDRLAGGETQYF.

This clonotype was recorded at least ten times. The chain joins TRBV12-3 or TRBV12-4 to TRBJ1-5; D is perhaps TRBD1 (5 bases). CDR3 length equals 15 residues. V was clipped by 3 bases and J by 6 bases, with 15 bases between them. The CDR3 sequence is CASSLRAGETQPQHF. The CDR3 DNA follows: TGTGCCAGCAGTTTGCGGGCGGGGGAGACTCAGCCCCAGCATTTT.

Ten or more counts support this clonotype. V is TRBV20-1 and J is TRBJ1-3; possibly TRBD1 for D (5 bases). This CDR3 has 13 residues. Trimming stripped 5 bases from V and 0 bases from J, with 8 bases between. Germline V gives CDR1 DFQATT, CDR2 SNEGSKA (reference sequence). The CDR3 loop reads CSAPDSSGNTIYF. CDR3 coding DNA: TGCAGTGCTCCAGACAGCTCTGGAAACACCATATATTTT.

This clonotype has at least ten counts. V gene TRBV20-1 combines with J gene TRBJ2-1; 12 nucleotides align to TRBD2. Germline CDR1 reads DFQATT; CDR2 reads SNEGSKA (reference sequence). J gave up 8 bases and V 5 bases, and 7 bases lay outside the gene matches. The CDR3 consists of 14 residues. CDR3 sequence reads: CSAGLAGRGDEQFF. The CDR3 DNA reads TGCAGTGCTGGACTAGCGGGGAGGGGCGATGAGCAGTTCTTC.

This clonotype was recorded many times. CDR3 region: CASSPLDAGTGSYEQYF. The CDR3 DNA reads TGTGCCAGCTCACCACTCGACGCCGGGACAGGGTCCTACGAGCAGTACTTC. The chain is built from TRBV18 and TRBJ2-7, with 9 positions matching TRBD1. The CDR3 is made up of 17 amino acids. J lost 1 base, V lost 1 base, and 8 bases had no gene match. Germline V gives CDR1 KGHSH, CDR2 LQKENI.

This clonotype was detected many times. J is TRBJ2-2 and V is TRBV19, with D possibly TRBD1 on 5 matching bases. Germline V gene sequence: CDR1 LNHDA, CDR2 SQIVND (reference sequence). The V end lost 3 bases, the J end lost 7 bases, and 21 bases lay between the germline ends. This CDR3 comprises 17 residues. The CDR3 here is CASSISDSPGLNGELFF. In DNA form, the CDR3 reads TGTGCCAGTAGTATTTCTGACAGTCCAGGATTGAACGGGGAGCTGTTTTTT.

The CDR3 loop reads CASSLSGFGFNEQFF. The CDR3 nucleotides are TGTGCCAGCAGTTTATCAGGGTTTGGATTCAATGAGCAGTTCTTC. The chain recombines TRBV28 with TRBJ2-1; possible D gene TRBD1, 5 bases. Trimming took off 1 base at V and 6 bases at J, with 13 bases between the two ends. The length of the CDR3 is 15 residues. CDR1 and CDR2 (germline): MDHEN, SYDVKM.

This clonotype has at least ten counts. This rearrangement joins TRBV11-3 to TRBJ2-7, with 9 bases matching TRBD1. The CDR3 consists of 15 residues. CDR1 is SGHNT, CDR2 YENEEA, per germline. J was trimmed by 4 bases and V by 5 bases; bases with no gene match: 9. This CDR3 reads CASSQGWDRAYEQYF. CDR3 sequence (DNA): TGTGCCAGCAGCCAAGGATGGGACAGGGCTTACGAGCAGTACTTC.

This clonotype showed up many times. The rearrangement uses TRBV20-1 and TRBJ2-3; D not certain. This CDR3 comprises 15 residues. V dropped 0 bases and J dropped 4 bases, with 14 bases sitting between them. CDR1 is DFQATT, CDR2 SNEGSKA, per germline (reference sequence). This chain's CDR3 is CSAREGKLDADTQYF. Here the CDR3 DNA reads TGCAGTGCTAGAGAGGGAAAGCTAGATGCAGATACGCAGTATTTT.

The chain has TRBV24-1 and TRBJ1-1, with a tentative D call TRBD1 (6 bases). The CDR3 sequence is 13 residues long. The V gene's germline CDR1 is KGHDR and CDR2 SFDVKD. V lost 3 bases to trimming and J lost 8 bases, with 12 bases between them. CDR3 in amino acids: CATSDTGQTEAFF. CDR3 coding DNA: TGTGCCACCAGTGATACCGGACAGACCGAAGCTTTCTTT.

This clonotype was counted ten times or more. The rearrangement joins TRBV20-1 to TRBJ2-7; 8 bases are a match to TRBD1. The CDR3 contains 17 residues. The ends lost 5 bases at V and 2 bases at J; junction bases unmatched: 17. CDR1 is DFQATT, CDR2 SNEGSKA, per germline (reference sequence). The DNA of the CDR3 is TGCAGTGCTTCTGGCGGCAGGGGGCCCGAAACCCCCTACGAGCAGTACTTC. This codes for CSASGGRGPETPYEQYF.

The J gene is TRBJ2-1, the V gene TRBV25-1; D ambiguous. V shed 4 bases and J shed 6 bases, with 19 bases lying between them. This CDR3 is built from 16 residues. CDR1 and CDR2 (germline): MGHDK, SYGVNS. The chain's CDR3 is CASSAVPSVDTNEQFF. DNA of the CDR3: TGTGCCAGCAGTGCGGTACCCTCTGTAGACACCAATGAGCAGTTCTTC.

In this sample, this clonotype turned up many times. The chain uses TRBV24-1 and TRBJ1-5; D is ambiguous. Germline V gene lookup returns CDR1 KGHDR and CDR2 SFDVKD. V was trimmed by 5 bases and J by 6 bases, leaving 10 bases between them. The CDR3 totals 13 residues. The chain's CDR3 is CATSARVAQPQHF. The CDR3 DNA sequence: TGTGCCACCAGTGCGAGGGTTGCTCAGCCCCAGCATTTT.

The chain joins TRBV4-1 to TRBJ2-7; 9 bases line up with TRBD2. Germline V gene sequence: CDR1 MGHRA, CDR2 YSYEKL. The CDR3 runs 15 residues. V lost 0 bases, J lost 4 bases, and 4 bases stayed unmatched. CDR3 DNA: TGCGCCAGCAGCCAAGAGGCTAGCGGGGAATACGAGCAGTACTTC. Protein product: CASSQEASGEYEQYF.

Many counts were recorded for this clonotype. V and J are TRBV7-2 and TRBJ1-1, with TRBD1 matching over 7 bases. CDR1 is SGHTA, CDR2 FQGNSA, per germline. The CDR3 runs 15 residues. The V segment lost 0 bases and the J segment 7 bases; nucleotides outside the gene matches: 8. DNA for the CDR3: TGTGCCAGCAGCTTAGCCTCTCGGACAGGCAGTGAAGCTTTCTTT. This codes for CASSLASRTGSEAFF. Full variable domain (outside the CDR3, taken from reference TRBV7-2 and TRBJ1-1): GAGVSQSPSNKVTEKGKDVELRCDPISGHTALYWYRQSLGQGLEFLIYFQGNSAPDKSGLPSDRFSAERTGGSVSTLTIQRTQQEDSAVYLCASSLASRTGSEAFFGQGTRLTVV.

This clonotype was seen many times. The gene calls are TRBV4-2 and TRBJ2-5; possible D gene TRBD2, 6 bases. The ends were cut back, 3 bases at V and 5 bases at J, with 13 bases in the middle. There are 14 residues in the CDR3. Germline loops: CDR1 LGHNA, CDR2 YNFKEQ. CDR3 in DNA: TGTGCCAGCAGCCAGACTAGTGGGGGGGAGACCCAGTACTTC. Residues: CASSQTSGGETQYF.

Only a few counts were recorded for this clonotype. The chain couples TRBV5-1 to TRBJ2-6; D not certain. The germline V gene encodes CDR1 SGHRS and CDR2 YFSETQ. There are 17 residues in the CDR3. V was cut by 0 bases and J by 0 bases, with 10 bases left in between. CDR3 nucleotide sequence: TGCGCCAGCAGCTTGGCCACGGTAAACTCTGGGGCCAACGTCCTGACTTTC. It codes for CASSLATVNSGANVLTF. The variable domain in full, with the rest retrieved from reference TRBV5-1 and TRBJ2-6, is KAGVTQTPRYLIKTRGQQVTLSCSPISGHRSVSWYQQTPGQGLQFLFEYFSETQRNKGNFPGRFSGRQFSNSRSEMNVSTLELGDSALYLCASSLATVNSGANVLTFGAGSRLTVL.

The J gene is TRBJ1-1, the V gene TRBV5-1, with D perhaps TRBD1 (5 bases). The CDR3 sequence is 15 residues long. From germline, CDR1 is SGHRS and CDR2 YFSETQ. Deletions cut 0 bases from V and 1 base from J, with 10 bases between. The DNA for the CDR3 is TGCGCCAGCAGCTTGGTGGGGGGAGGGAACACTGAAGCTTTCTTT. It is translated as CASSLVGGGNTEAFF.

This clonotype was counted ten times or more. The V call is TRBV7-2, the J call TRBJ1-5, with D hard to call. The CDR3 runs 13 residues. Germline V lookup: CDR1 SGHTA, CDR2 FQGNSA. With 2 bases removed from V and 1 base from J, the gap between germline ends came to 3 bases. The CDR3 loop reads CASSLSSNQPQHF. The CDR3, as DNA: TGTGCCAGCAGCTTATCCAGCAATCAGCCCCAGCATTTT.

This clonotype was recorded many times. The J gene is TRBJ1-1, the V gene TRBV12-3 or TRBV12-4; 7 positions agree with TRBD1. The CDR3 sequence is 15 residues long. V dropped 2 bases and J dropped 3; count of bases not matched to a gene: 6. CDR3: CASSLRGTDHTEAFF. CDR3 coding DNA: TGTGCCAGCAGTTTAAGGGGGACAGACCACACTGAAGCTTTCTTT.

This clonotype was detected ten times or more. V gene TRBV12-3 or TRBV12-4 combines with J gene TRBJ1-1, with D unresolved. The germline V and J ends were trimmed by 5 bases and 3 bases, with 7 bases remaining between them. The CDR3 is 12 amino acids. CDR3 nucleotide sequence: TGTGCCAGCAGTCCGCAGTACACTGAAGCTTTCTTT. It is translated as CASSPQYTEAFF.